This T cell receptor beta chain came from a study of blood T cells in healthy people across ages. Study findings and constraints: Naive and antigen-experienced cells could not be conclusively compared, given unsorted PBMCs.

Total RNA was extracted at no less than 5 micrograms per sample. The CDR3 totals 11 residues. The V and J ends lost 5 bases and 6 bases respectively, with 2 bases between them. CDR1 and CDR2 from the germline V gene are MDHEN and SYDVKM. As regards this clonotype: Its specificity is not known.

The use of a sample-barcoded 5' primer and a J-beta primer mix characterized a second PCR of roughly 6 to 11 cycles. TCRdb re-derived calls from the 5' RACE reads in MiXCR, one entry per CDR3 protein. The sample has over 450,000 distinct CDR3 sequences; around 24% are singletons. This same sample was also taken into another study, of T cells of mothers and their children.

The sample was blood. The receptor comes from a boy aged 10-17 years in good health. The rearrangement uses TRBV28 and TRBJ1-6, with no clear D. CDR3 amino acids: CASSTNSPLHF. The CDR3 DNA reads TGTGCCAGCAGTACTAATTCACCCCTCCACTTT.